This TCR beta chain was found in a study of blood T cell repertoires in COVID-19. As for the study in general: The samples span acute and convalescent COVID-19 from the United States, Italy and Spain. Nucleic acid was either cDNA or gDNA, and it came from T cells, B-cell-depleted T cells, or PBMCs.

Under the authors' procedure: Scientists estimated how many nucleated cells there were by amplifying reference gene primers. Method: immunoSEQ multiplex PCR; TCRdb's copy keeps in-frame clones and lacks some. V and J calls and clone size are those listed in that table; D and trimming were worked out from the DNA. In the table there are 200,000 to 300,000 clones, over 75% of which are singletons. This CDR3 spans 15 amino acids. Germline V lookup: CDR1 MNHEY, CDR2 SVGAGI. Trimming cost V 5 bases and J 8 bases, with 18 bases left between them. Sequenced: peripheral blood. The sequence came from an elderly woman with acute or convalescent COVID-19. The chain uses TRBV6-5 and TRBJ1-4; D uncertain. This chain's CDR3 is CASSTGGLIGEKLFF. CDR3 DNA sequence: TGTGCCAGCAGTACCGGCGGATTGATTGGCGAAAAACTGTTTTTT.